This T cell receptor (beta chain) was obtained from a study of blood T cell repertoires in COVID-19. Background on the study: Both acute and convalescent COVID-19 samples were obtained from the United States, Italy and Spain.

In this sample, this clone turned up a few times. What the recovered Cohort 3 donors had was two negative PCRs, clearance, or symptom resolution. The CDR3 extends over 13 amino acids. CDR1 is SGDLS, CDR2 YYNGEE, per germline. Between the trimmed V and J ends, which lost 3 bases and 9 bases, there was a span of 10 bases. Original analysis: Amplified reference gene primers provided the basis for estimating nucleated cell counts. Libraries were prepared by immunoSEQ multiplex PCR; TCRdb keeps only in-frame clonotypes and omits some of them. That table gives V, J and clone size, and the DNA gave D and trimming. The data show almost 250,000 clones, with around nine tenths seen just once and 1.5% to 2% held by the top ten.

The sequence was obtained from a woman in her fifties or sixties who had recovered from COVID-19. Material for sequencing was PBMCs or T cells enriched from blood (not recorded which). The chain uses TRBV9 and TRBJ1-6, with D tentatively TRBD1 (6 bases). The CDR3 coding sequence is TGTGCCAGCAGCGCGGGGGGCAGTTCACCCCTCCACTTT. It encodes CASSAGGSSPLHF.